This is a list of T cell receptor beta chains from one sample in a study of circulating and synovial CD4+ cells in juvenile arthritis. The table came from immunoSEQ multiplex PCR; TCRdb's copy has only in-frame clones and leaves some out. In the table there are around 32,000 clones, about 94% of which are singletons. Material: CD4+ T cells from blood. The receptors originated from a human donor with juvenile idiopathic arthritis. Each CDR3 is given with its conserved first and last residue. D genes are given only for firm matches. Some rows mark clone size as missing; the rest say once, few, many or name a class of expanded clone.

cdr3_length	v_call	clone_size	d_call	j_call	cdr3_nt	cdr3_aa
15	TRBV28	.	TRBD1	TRBJ2-7	TGTGCCAGCACCAAGGTGGGGACAGGGGATAACGAGCAGTACTTC	CASTKVGTGDNEQYF
14	TRBV5-1	.	.	TRBJ2-3	TGCGCCAGCAGCTGGAACAGGGTCACAGATACGCAGTATTTT	CASSWNRVTDTQYF
17	TRBV29-1	.	TRBD1	TRBJ2-3	TGCAGCGTTGAAGGCCAGGGGGCGGCGGGGTTCACAGATACGCAGTATTTT	CSVEGQGAAGFTDTQYF
14	TRBV2	.	.	TRBJ1-3	TGTGCCAGCAGGGTCCGACACCGTGGAAACACCATATATTTT	CASRVRHRGNTIYF
15	TRBV4-1	.	.	TRBJ2-1	TGCGCCAGCAGCCCCTTCCAGGGATCCTACAATGAGCAGTTCTTC	CASSPFQGSYNEQFF
15	TRBV18	.	.	TRBJ2-7	TGTGCCAGCTCACCACAGTCGACAGGATCCTACGAGCAGTACTTC	CASSPQSTGSYEQYF
14	TRBV27	.	.	TRBJ2-5	TGTGCCAGCAGTAAAACAGGGTTCCAAGAGACCCAGTACTTC	CASSKTGFQETQYF
14	TRBV18	.	TRBD1	TRBJ2-7	TGTGCCAGCTCACCTGGGACAGGGGGCGGCGAGCAGTACTTC	CASSPGTGGGEQYF
12	TRBV29-1	.	.	TRBJ2-7	TGCAGCGTTGGACAGCCTCCCTACGAGCAGTACTTC	CSVGQPPYEQYF
14	TRBV10-3	.	TRBD2	TRBJ2-2	TGTGCCATCGGACTAGCGGCTAACGCCGGGGAGCTGTTTTTT	CAIGLAANAGELFF
15	TRBV14	.	.	TRBJ2-5	TGTGCCAGCAGCCCACAACAGGGCGAGAAAGAGACCCAGTACTTC	CASSPQQGEKETQYF
14	TRBV6-1	.	TRBD2	TRBJ2-1	TGTGCCAGCAGCGGACTAGCGGGAGGTCGGGAGCAGTTCTTC	CASSGLAGGREQFF
16	TRBV28	.	TRBD1	TRBJ1-1	TGTGCCAGCAGTGCTCCGGACAGGGTGTTGTTCACTGAAGCTTTCTTT	CASSAPDRVLFTEAFF
14	TRBV7-6	.	.	TRBJ2-5	TGTGCCAGCAGCTCTAACCCGGGGTCGGAGACCCAGTACTTC	CASSSNPGSETQYF
16	TRBV5-8	.	.	TRBJ2-7	TGTGCCAGCAGTGGGGGGGGCCATTGGGGAACCTACGAGCAGTACTTC	CASSGGGHWGTYEQYF
17	TRBV9	.	TRBD2	TRBJ2-2	TGTGCCAGCAGCGTAGTGGCCAGCGGGAGAGTTACCGGGGAGCTGTTTTTT	CASSVVASGRVTGELFF
14	TRBV2	.	TRBD1	TRBJ1-1	TGTGCCAGCAAATCGACAGGGCCGAACACTGAAGCTTTCTTT	CASKSTGPNTEAFF
19	TRBV7-9	once	.	TRBJ2-3	TGTGCCAGCAGCGATGGCCCGGGGTACGCGGCGGAGGTGGGGGATACGCAGTATTTT	CASSDGPGYAAEVGDTQYF
13	TRBV5-4	.	.	TRBJ1-1	TGTGCCAGCAGCTTGACAGGGCAGTCTGAAGCTTTCTTT	CASSLTGQSEAFF
15	TRBV6-5	.	TRBD1	TRBJ2-7	TGTGCCAGCAGATCCGGGACAGGGGTCTCCTACGAGCAGTACTTC	CASRSGTGVSYEQYF
17	TRBV7-3	.	.	TRBJ2-1	TGTGCCAGCAGCTTAGGCGGCCGGTTGAGCTCCTACAATGAGCAGTTCTTC	CASSLGGRLSSYNEQFF
13	TRBV5-1	.	.	TRBJ1-5	TGCGCCAGCAGCCTGGGACTCAATCAGCCCCAGCATTTT	CASSLGLNQPQHF
16	TRBV7-9	.	.	TRBJ2-1	TGTGCCAGCAGCCAACTAAAGGTAAGGGGCCACAATGAGCAGTTCTTC	CASSQLKVRGHNEQFF
14	TRBV19	.	TRBD2	TRBJ2-2	TGTGCCAGTAACAGGGCGGGAGGAAACGGGGAGCTGTTTTTT	CASNRAGGNGELFF
13	TRBV5-1	.	.	TRBJ2-7	TGCGCCAGCAGCTTAGTTCGGGACTTCGAGCAGTACTTC	CASSLVRDFEQYF
14	TRBV6-6	once	.	TRBJ1-4	TGTGCCAGCAGCCCGGGGGGACATAATGAAAAACTGTTTTTT	CASSPGGHNEKLFF
16	TRBV12-5	.	TRBD2	TRBJ2-1	TGTGCTAGTGGTAGGGGTAGCGGGAGGGGATACAATGAGCAGTTCTTC	CASGRGSGRGYNEQFF
15	TRBV15	.	TRBD1	TRBJ2-5	TGTGCCACCAGCAGAGATAGGGCAGCCCCGGCAGGGGGTTACTTC	CATSRDRAAPAGGYF
15	TRBV11-1	once	.	TRBJ2-7	TGTGCCAGCAGCTTAGCGCCGGGACTGGACCACGAGCAGTACTTC	CASSLAPGLDHEQYF
15	TRBV5-1	.	.	TRBJ1-2	TGCGCCAGCAGCTTGAGGCAGGGTAGGAACTATGGCTACACCTTC	CASSLRQGRNYGYTF
16	TRBV5-1	few	TRBD1	TRBJ2-7	TGCGCCAGCAGCTTGTTAATGGGGACAGGGGGCCTCGAGCAGTACTTC	CASSLLMGTGGLEQYF
16	TRBV9	.	TRBD2	TRBJ2-3	TGTGCCAGCAGCGTAGGTGGTAGCGGGAGCACAGATACGCAGTATTTT	CASSVGGSGSTDTQYF
14	TRBV6-1	.	TRBD1	TRBJ1-1	TGTGCCAGCAGTGAGGACAGGGGGGGCACTGAAGCTTTCTTT	CASSEDRGGTEAFF
13	TRBV7-9	.	TRBD1	TRBJ1-1	TGTGCCAGCAGCTCGAGACAGGGGACTGAAGCTTTCTTT	CASSSRQGTEAFF
11	TRBV5-8	.	TRBD1	TRBJ1-3	TGTGCCAGCAGCTTGGTCCGGGACAGATATTTT	CASSLVRDRYF
15	TRBV10-1	.	.	TRBJ2-2	TGCGCCAGCAGTGAGCGCGTTGGGAACACCGGGGAGCTGTTTTTT	CASSERVGNTGELFF
15	TRBV27	.	.	TRBJ2-2	TGTGCCAGCAGTTACCGGACTGTTAGCACCGGGGAGCTGTTTTTT	CASSYRTVSTGELFF
15	TRBV5-1	.	TRBD1	TRBJ1-5	TGCGCCAGCAGCCGGACAGGCAATCTCAATCAGCCCCAGCATTTT	CASSRTGNLNQPQHF
15	TRBV27	.	TRBD1	TRBJ2-7	TGTGCCAGCAGTCCGGCGGGGTACAGGGGGTACGAGCAGTACTTC	CASSPAGYRGYEQYF
13	TRBV7-3	.	.	TRBJ1-1	TGTGCCAGCGGTAGGGGTATGAACACTGAAGCTTTCTTT	CASGRGMNTEAFF
14	TRBV6-1	.	.	TRBJ1-4	TGTGCCAGCAGCTACAGCACCTCAAATGAAAAACTGTTTTTT	CASSYSTSNEKLFF
14	TRBV5-4	.	TRBD1	TRBJ2-7	TGTGCCAGCAGCTTGGGACAGGGTCAGCGCGAGCAGTACTTC	CASSLGQGQREQYF
16	TRBV7-9	.	TRBD1	TRBJ2-3	TGTGCCAGCAGCTTAGGGGACAGGGGGCTACAAGATACGCAGTATTTT	CASSLGDRGLQDTQYF
19	TRBV28	.	TRBD2	TRBJ2-1	TGTGCCAGCAGTAAACCTCCGGGACTAGCGGGAACCCACTTCGGTGAGCAGTTCTTC	CASSKPPGLAGTHFGEQFF
13	TRBV4-1	few	TRBD1	TRBJ1-2	TGCGCCAGCAGCCAAACGGGACAGTGGGGCTACACCTTC	CASSQTGQWGYTF
15	TRBV9	.	.	TRBJ2-3	TGTGCCAGCAGCGTAGGTCCGGGAGTCACAGATACGCAGTATTTT	CASSVGPGVTDTQYF
16	TRBV9	.	TRBD2	TRBJ2-3	TGTGCCAGCAGCACCCGGCCTAGCGGGGGTGGAGATACGCAGTATTTT	CASSTRPSGGGDTQYF
12	TRBV6-1	.	.	TRBJ2-2	TGTGCCAGCAGACAGGGCCCCGGGGAGCTGTTTTTT	CASRQGPGELFF
13	TRBV28	.	TRBD1	TRBJ2-1	TGTGCCAGCAAGGACAGGGTAGTAAATGAGCAGTTCTTC	CASKDRVVNEQFF
15	TRBV9	.	TRBD2	TRBJ2-3	TGTGCCAGCAGCGCCCAGCGGGACTACACAGATACGCAGTATTTT	CASSAQRDYTDTQYF
11	TRBV20-1	.	TRBD1	TRBJ2-7	TGCAGGCCTACAGGGGCAAGCGAGCAGTACTTC	CRPTGASEQYF